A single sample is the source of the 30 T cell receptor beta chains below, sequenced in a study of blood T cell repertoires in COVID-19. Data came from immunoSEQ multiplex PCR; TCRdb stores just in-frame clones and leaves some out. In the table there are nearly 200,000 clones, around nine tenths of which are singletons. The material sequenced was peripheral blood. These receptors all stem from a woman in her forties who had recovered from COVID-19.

CDR3 sequence reads: CASTLISGRVNQPQHF. DNA for the CDR3: TGTGCCAGCACCTTAATTTCCGGCAGGGTCAATCAGCCCCAGCATTTT. V usage is TRBV6-6 and J usage is TRBJ1-5, with TRBD1 as a possible D gene (5 bases). This CDR3 has 16 amino acids. The germline V gene encodes CDR1 MNHNY and CDR2 SVGAGI (reference sequence). V was cut by 7 bases and J by 3 bases, with 19 bases left in between.

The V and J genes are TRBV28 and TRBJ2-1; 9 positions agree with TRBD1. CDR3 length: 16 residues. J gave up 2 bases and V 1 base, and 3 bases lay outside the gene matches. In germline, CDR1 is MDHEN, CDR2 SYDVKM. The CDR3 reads CASSLFTGGPYNEQFF. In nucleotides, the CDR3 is TGTGCCAGCAGTTTATTCACAGGGGGCCCCTACAATGAGCAGTTCTTC.

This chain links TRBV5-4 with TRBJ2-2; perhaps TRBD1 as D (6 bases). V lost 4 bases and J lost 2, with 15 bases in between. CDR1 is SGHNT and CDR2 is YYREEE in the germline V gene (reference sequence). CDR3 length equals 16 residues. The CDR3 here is CASSQIDRPNTGELFF. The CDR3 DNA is TGTGCCAGCAGCCAAATTGACAGGCCAAACACCGGGGAGCTGTTTTTT.

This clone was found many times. As DNA, the CDR3 is TGTGCCAGTAAAGGGGGTACTGGGGCCAACGTCCTGACTTTC. Translation: CASKGGTGANVLTF. J is TRBJ2-6 and V is TRBV19; possible D gene TRBD1, 6 bases. The V and J ends lost 7 bases and 2 bases respectively, with 9 bases between them. Germline V CDR1 and CDR2: LNHDA, SQIVND (reference sequence). This CDR3 spans 14 amino acids.

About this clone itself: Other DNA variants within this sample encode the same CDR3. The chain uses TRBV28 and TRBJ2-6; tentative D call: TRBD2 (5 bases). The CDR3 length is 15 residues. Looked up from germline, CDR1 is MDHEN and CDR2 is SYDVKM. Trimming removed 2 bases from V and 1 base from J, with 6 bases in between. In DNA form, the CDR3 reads TGTGCCAGCAGTTTAGGCGGGTCTGGGGCCAACGTCCTGACTTTC. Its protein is CASSLGGSGANVLTF.

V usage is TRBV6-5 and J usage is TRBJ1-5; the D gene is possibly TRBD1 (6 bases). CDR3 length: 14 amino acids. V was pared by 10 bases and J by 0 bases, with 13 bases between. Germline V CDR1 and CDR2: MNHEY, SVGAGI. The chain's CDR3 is CATRTGNSNQPQHF. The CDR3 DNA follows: TGTGCCACCCGTACAGGGAATAGCAATCAGCCCCAGCATTTT.

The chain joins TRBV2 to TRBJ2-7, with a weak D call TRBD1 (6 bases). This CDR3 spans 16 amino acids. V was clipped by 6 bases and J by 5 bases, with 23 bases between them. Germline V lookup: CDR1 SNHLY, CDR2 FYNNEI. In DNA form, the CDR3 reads TGTGCCAGCAGCGTACCAAAAACAGGGATTCTACACGAGCAGTACTTC. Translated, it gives CASSVPKTGILHEQYF.

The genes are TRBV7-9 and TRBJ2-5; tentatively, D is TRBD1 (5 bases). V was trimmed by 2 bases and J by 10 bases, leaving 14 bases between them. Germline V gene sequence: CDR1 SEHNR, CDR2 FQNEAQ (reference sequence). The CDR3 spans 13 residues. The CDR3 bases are TGTGCCAGCAGCTTACCACAGGAAAGTCTCCAGTACTTC. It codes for CASSLPQESLQYF.

The CDR3 is CASSPEPVTGELFF. The CDR3 coding sequence is TGTGCCAGCTCACCCGAACCGGTCACCGGGGAGCTGTTTTTT. This rearrangement joins TRBV18 to TRBJ2-2; D unclear. Germline V gives CDR1 KGHSH, CDR2 LQKENI. The CDR3 contains 14 residues. The V gene lost 3 bases and the J gene lost 4 bases, with 9 bases spanning the gap. The entire variable domain, with the rest obtained from reference TRBV18 and TRBJ2-2, is as follows: NAGVMQNPRHLVRRRGQEARLRCSPMKGHSHVYWYRQLPEEGLKFMVYLQKENIIDESGMPKERFSAEFPKEGPSILRIQQVVRGDSAAYFCASSPEPVTGELFFGEGSRLTVL.

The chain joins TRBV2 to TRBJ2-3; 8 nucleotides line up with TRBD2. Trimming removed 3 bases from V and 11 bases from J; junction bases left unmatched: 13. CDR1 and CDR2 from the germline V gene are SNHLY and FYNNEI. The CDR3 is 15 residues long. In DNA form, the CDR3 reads TGTGCCAGCAGTGAGGGAGCGGGAGATGGAGGACGGCAGTATTTT. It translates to CASSEGAGDGGRQYF.

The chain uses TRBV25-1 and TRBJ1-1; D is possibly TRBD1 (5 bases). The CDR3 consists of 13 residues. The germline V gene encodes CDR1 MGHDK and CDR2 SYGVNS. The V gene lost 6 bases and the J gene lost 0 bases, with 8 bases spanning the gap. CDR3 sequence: CASRDTMNTEAFF. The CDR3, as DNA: TGTGCCAGCAGGGACACGATGAACACTGAAGCTTTCTTT.

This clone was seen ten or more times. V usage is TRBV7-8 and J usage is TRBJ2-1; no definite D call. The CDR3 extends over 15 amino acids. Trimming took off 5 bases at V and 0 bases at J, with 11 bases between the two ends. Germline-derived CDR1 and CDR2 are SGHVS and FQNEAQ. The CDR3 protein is CASSMKPTSYNEQFF. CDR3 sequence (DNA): TGTGCCAGCAGCATGAAGCCTACCTCCTACAATGAGCAGTTCTTC.

The CDR3, as DNA: TGTGCCAGCAGTTTTTCGACAGATAGCAATCAGCCCCAGCATTTT. This gives the protein CASSFSTDSNQPQHF. This chain joins TRBV27 and TRBJ1-5; a possible D gene is TRBD1 (5 bases). This CDR3 has 15 amino acids. The germline CDR1 and CDR2 sequences are MNHEY and SMNVEV (reference sequence). V was clipped by 3 bases and J by 0 bases, with 9 bases between them.

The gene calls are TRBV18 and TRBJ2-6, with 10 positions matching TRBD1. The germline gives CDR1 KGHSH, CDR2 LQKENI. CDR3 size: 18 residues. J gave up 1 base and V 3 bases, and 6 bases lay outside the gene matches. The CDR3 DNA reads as TGTGCCAGCTCACCGAGGGACAGGGGAATTTCTGGGGCCAACGTCCTGACTTTC. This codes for CASSPRDRGISGANVLTF.

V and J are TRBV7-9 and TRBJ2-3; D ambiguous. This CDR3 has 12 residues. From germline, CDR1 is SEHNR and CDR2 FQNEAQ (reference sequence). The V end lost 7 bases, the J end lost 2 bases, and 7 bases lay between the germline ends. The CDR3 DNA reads TGTGCCAGCAAGCCCCTCACAGATACGCAGTATTTT. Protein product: CASKPLTDTQYF.

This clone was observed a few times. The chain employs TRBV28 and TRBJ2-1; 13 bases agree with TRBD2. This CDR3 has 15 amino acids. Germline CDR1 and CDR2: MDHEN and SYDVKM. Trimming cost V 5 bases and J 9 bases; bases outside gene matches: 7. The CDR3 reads CASSPPRTSGSEQFF. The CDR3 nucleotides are TGTGCCAGCAGTCCTCCTCGGACTAGCGGGAGTGAGCAGTTCTTC. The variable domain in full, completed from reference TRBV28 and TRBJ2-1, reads DVKVTQSSRYLVKRTGEKVFLECVQDMDHENMFWYRQDPGLGLRLIYFSYDVKMKEKGDIPEGYSVSREKKERFSLILESASTNQTSMYLCASSPPRTSGSEQFFGPGTRLTVL.

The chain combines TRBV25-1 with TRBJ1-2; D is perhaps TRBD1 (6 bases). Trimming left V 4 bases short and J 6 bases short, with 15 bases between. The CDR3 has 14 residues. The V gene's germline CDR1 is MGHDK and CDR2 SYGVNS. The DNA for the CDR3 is TGTGCCAGCAGTGGTGGGGGCCAGGGTAATGGCTACACCTTC. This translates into CASSGGGQGNGYTF.

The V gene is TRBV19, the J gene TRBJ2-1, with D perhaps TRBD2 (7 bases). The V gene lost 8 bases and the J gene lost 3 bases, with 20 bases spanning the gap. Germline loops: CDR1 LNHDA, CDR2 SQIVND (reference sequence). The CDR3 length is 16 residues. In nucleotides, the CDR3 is TGTGCCAGTTCGGGGGGCTTCCCGGGAATCTACAATGAGCAGTTCTTC. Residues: CASSGGFPGIYNEQFF.

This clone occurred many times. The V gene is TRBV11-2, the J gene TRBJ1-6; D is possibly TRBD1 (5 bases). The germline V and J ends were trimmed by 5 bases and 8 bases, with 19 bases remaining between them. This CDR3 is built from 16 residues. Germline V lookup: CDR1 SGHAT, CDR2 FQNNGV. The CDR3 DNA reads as TGTGCCAGCAGCAAACTTTTGTCGGGGGGATATTCACCCCTCCACTTT. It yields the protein CASSKLLSGGYSPLHF.

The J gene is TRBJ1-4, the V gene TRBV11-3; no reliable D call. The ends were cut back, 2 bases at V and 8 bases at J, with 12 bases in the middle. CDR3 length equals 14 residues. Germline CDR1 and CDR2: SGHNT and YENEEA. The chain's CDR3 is CASSLLRKREKLFF. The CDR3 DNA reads TGTGCCAGCAGCTTATTAAGGAAGAGGGAAAAACTGTTTTTT.

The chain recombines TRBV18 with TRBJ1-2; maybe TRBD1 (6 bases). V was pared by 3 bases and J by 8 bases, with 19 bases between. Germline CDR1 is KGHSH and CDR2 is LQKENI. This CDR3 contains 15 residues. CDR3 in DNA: TGTGCCAGCTCACCCTCCCGGACAGTTCAGGAGGGCTACACCTTC. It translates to CASSPSRTVQEGYTF.

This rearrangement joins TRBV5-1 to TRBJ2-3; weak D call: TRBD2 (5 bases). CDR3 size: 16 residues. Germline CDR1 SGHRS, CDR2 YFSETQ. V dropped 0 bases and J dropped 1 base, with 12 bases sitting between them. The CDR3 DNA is TGCGCCAGCAGCTTGGGGGCCAGCGGCCGCACAGATACGCAGTATTTT. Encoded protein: CASSLGASGRTDTQYF.

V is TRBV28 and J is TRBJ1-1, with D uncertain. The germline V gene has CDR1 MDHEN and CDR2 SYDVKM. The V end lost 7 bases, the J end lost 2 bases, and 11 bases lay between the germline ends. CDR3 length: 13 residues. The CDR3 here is CASTQRLNTEAFF. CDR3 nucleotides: TGTGCCAGCACCCAGAGACTAAACACTGAAGCTTTCTTT.

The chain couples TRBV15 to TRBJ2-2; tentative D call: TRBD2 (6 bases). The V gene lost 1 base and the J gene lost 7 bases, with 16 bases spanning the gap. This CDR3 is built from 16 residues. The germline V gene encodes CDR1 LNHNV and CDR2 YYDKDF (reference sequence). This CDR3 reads CATSRAGTPVDGELFF. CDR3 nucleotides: TGTGCCACCAGCAGAGCCGGGACTCCGGTGGACGGGGAGCTGTTTTTT.

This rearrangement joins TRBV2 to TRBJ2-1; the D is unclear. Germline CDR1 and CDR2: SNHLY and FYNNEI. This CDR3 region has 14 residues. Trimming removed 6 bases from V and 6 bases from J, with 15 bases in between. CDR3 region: CASRRLILGNEQFF. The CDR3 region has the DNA TGTGCCAGCAGGAGACTGATATTAGGCAATGAGCAGTTCTTC.

The CDR3 loop is CASSKAYRGLSYEQYF. CDR3 bases: TGTGCCAGCAGCAAAGCTTACAGGGGCCTCTCCTACGAGCAGTACTTC. This chain links TRBV21-1 with TRBJ2-7; the table's D gene call, TRBD1, was not cross checked with the DNA. TRBV21-1 is a recognized pseudogene. CDR3 length: 16 residues.

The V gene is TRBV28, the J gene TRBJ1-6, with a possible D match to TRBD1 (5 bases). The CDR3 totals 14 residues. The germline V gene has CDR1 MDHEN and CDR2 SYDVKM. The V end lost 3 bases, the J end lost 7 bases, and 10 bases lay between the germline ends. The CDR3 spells CASSFSGRNSPLHF. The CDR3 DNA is TGTGCCAGCAGTTTCTCAGGGCGGAATTCACCCCTCCACTTT.

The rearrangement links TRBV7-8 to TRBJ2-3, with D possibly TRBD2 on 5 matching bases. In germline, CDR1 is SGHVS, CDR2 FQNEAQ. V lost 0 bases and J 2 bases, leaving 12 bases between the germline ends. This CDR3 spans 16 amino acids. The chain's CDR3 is CASSLAPSGNTDTQYF. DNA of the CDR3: TGTGCCAGCAGCTTAGCCCCCAGCGGAAACACAGATACGCAGTATTTT. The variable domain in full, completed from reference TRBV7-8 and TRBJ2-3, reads GAGVSQSPRYKVAKRGQDVALRCDPISGHVSLFWYQQALGQGPEFLTYFQNEAQLDKSGLPSDRFFAERPEGSVSTLKIQRTQQEDSAVYLCASSLAPSGNTDTQYFGPGTRLTVL.

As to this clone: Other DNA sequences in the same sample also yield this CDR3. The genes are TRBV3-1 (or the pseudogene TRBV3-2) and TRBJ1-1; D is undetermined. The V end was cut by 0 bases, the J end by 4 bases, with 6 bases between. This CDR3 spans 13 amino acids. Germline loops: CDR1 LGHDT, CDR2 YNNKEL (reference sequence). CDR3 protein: CASSQEGGTEAFF. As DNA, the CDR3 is TGTGCCAGCAGCCAAGAGGGAGGCACTGAAGCTTTCTTT.

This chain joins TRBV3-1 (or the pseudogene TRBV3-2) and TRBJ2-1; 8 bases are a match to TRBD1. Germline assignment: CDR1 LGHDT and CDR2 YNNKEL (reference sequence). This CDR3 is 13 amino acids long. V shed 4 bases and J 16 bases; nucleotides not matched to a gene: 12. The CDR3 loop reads CASSPTARTGPFF. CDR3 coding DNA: TGTGCCAGCAGCCCCACGGCCCGGACAGGGCCCTTCTTC.